The clone carrying this T cell receptor (beta chain) appeared a few times. Its antigen is not known. Gene names are the mouse ones. The missing CDR3 end, 4 residues past where the read stops, is filled in from the germline J gene. Reverse transcribed after extraction, RNA yielded cDNA as the sequencing template. Repertoires were generated with immunoSEQ multiplex PCR, while TCRdb's copy carries only in-frame clones and drops some. The sample presents around 100,000 clones, none singletons. This sample was taken from a study of CD8+ T cells in alopecia areata. Study information: Graft recipients were roughly 7-10-week-old female C3H/HeJ mice, and donor skin originated from roughly 6-13-month-old C3H/HeJ mice with spontaneous alopecia.

Overall study results and limits: Sequencing of scalp samples also captures resident alphabeta T cells of normal skin. Normal scalp had lower clonality than lesional scalp, with alopecia totalis/universalis lesions showing this most strongly.

The CDR3 covers 15 residues. V dropped 3 bases and J dropped 1 base, with 10 bases sitting between them. From germline, CDR1 is FNHDT and CDR2 SITEND (reference sequence). The chain is built from TRBV19 and TRBJ2-2, with D possibly TRBD2 on 6 matching bases. The sequencing input was lesional skin. The sequence derives from a C3H/HeJ mouse with alopecia areata. Strain haplotype at MHC: H2-k. CDR3 protein: CASSTDWKNTGQLYF. CDR3 bases read: TGTGCCAGCAGTACCGACTGGAAAAACACCGGG.